This TCR beta chain was recovered during a study of human CD8 memory T cell subsets. General observations from the study: Chao1 estimates hinted that stem-like memory T cells outstripped precursor exhausted T cells in diversity. A similarly high level of diversity characterized stem-like memory and precursor exhausted T cells, unlike effector memory cells.

As for this clonotype: Its target is unknown.

It was by negative magnetic separation that total CD8+ T cells were enriched. Extraction drew RNA from duplicate vials of fewer than 160,000 sorted CD8+ T cells for each subset. Production of TCR beta libraries used UMI-labeled 5' RACE as the method. Using the 5' RACE reads, TCRdb records one entry per CDR3 protein without DNA. Its table lists 2,500 to 3,500 distinct CDR3 sequences. The receptor was derived from a human donor in good health. What was sequenced was CD8+ T cells from PBMCs.

This chain's CDR3 is CASSAFGRTSDTQYF. This chain connects TRBV7-8 to TRBJ2-3; TCRdb names TRBD2, which stays unverified in the absence of DNA. Germline values: CDR1 SGHVS, CDR2 FQNEAQ. The CDR3 has 15 amino acids.